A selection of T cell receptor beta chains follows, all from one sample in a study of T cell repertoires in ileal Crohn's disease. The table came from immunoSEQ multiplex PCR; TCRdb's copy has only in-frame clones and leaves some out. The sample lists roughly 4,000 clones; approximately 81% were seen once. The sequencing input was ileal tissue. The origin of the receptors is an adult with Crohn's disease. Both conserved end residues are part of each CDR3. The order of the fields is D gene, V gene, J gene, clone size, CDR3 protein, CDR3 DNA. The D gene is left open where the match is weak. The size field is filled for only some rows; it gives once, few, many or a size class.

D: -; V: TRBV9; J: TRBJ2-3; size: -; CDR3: CASSAGVGRNTQYF; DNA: TGTGCCAGCAGCGCAGGGGTGGGACGAAATACGCAGTATTTT
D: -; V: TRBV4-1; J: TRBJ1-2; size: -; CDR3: CASSRVQQGEYGYTF; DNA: TGCGCCAGCAGCCGCGTCCAACAGGGCGAGTATGGCTACACCTTC
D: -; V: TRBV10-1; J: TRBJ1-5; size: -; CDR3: CASSPGWEPQHF; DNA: TGCGCCAGCAGCCCGGGGTGGGAGCCCCAGCATTTT
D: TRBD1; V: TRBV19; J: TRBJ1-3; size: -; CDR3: CATGTVGNTIYF; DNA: TGTGCCACCGGGACAGTCGGAAACACCATATATTTT
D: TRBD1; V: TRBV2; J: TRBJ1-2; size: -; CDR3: CARRGGTGGINYGYTF; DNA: TGTGCCAGGAGGGGCGGGACAGGAGGAATTAACTATGGCTACACCTTC
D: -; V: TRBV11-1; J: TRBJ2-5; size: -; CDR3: CASSWNGAGTQETQYF; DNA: TGTGCCAGCAGCTGGAATGGGGCAGGAACCCAAGAGACCCAGTACTTC
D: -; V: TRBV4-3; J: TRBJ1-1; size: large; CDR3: CASSQVSQGFTEAFF; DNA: TGCGCCAGCAGCCAAGTAAGCCAGGGGTTTACTGAAGCTTTCTTT
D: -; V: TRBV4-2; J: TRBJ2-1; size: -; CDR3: CASSQENEQFF; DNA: TGTGCCAGCAGCCAGGAGAATGAGCAGTTCTTC
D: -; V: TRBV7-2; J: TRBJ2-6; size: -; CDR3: CASGFSGPGANVLTF; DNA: TGTGCCAGCGGATTCAGCGGCCCTGGGGCCAACGTCCTGACTTTC
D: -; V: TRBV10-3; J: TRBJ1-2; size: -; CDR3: CAISESGEGDFYGYTF; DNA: TGTGCCATCAGTGAGTCAGGAGAGGGGGATTTCTATGGCTACACCTTC
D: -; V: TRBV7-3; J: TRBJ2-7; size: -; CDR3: CASTLEIGYEQYF; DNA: TGTGCCAGCACCCTCGAGATCGGCTACGAGCAGTACTTC
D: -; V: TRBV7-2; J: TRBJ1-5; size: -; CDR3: CASSPLRDTRYSNQPQHF; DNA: TGTGCCAGCAGCCCTCTCCGGGACACGCGTTATAGCAATCAGCCCCAGCATTTT
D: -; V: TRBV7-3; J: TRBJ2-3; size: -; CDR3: CASSPGEGTDTQYF; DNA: TGTGCCAGCAGCCCCGGGGAGGGCACAGATACGCAGTATTTT
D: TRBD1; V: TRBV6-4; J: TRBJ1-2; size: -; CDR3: CASSDSTGGGYTF; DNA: TGTGCCAGCAGTGACTCGACAGGGGGCGGCTACACCTTC
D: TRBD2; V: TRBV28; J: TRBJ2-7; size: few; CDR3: CASSYFGGYEQYF; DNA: TGTGCCAGCAGTTATTTCGGGGGGTACGAGCAGTACTTC
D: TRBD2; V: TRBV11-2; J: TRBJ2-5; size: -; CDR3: CASSLDLGTSGQTQYF; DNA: TGTGCCAGCAGCTTAGATCTTGGGACTAGCGGGCAGACCCAGTACTTC
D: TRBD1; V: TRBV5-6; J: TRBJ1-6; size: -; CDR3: CASSLGQGASNSPLHF; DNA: TGTGCCAGCAGCTTGGGACAGGGGGCGAGTAATTCACCCCTCCACTTT
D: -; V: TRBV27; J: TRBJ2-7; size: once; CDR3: CASSLSRALYEQYF; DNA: TGTGCCAGCAGTTTAAGCAGGGCCCTATACGAGCAGTACTTC
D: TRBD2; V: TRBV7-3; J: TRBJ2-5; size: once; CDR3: CASSQYRLAKRETQYF; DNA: TGTGCCAGCAGCCAATACCGACTAGCGAAAAGGGAGACCCAGTACTTC
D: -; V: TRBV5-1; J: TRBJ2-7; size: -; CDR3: CASSGPYEQYF; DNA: TGCGCCAGCAGCGGCCCCTACGAGCAGTACTTC
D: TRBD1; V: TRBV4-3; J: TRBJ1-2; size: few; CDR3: CASSQDRGFSSNYGYTF; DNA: TGCGCCAGCAGCCAAGACAGGGGGTTTTCGTCTAACTATGGCTACACCTTC